This TCR beta chain was documented in a study of cytomegalovirus exposure and HLA in healthy donors. Study-wide results and limits: Several of the most significant clusters appeared linked to common viral pathogens, based on a later analysis.

The sample holds a few counts of this clone. The antigen remains unidentified. The germline V gene encodes CDR1 MNHEY and CDR2 SVGAGI. V was pared by 5 bases and J by 2 bases, with 8 bases between. The CDR3 runs to 13 residues. 13 Jbeta primers and 60 Vbeta primers were used for the PCR. The protocol was immunoSEQ multiplex PCR, while the TCRdb copy is restricted to in-frame clones and leaves out a portion. The profile shows around 80,000 clones, approximately 60% of them singletons. Among the donors, all were healthy bone marrow donors. The source material was PBMCs. The TCR comes from a male donor in good health and CMV-seropositive. The chain has TRBV6-5 and TRBJ2-3, with D possibly being TRBD1 (5 bases). This CDR3 is CASSQGYTDTQYF. The CDR3 DNA reads TGTGCCAGCAGTCAGGGATACACAGATACGCAGTATTTT.